These 26 T cell receptor beta chains share one sample of origin, sequenced in a study of T cells in tumors after PD-1 blockade. Sequenced by immunoSEQ multiplex PCR; TCRdb stores in-frame clones only, minus some. The sample yields approximately 20,000 clones, roughly 80% seen once. This specimen consisted of PBMCs, obtained after anti-PD-1 therapy. Receptors were obtained from a human donor with advanced basal cell or squamous cell carcinoma (not recorded which).

J is TRBJ1-5 and V is TRBV18; D uncertain. Germline values: CDR1 KGHSH, CDR2 LQKENI. This CDR3 contains 14 residues. The V end lost 3 bases, the J end lost 7 bases, and 13 bases lay between the germline ends. CDR3 coding DNA: TGTGCCAGCTCACCGAATCCTGCAGACCAGCCCCAGCATTTT. Translation: CASSPNPADQPQHF.

V usage is TRBV7-3 and J usage is TRBJ2-3; D possibly corresponds to TRBD2 (6 bases). The CDR3 sequence is 15 residues long. Trimming cost V 5 bases and J 4 bases, with 16 bases left between them. Germline assignment: CDR1 SGHTA and CDR2 FQGTGA. Here the CDR3 reads CASSPFSGRSDTQYF. The CDR3 DNA reads TGTGCCAGCAGCCCTTTTAGCGGAAGGTCAGATACGCAGTATTTT.

The J gene is TRBJ1-5, the V gene TRBV15, with 7 bases matching TRBD1. This CDR3 is built from 15 residues. The germline CDR1 and CDR2 sequences are LNHNV and YYDKDF (reference sequence). Trimming took 0 bases from V and 7 from J; bases not matched to a gene: 6. The CDR3 sequence: CATSRDSTGRQPQHF. The CDR3 region has the DNA TGTGCCACCAGCAGAGATTCGACAGGGCGGCAGCCCCAGCATTTT.

This clone was counted a few times. V and J are TRBV14 and TRBJ2-2, with D tentatively TRBD2 (5 bases). The CDR3 is made up of 16 amino acids. Trimming cost V 1 base and J 0 bases, with 9 bases left between them. CDR1 and CDR2 from the germline V gene are SGHDN and FVKESK. CDR3 sequence: CASSQVRAANTGELFF. DNA of the CDR3: TGTGCCAGCAGCCAAGTGAGGGCAGCGAACACCGGGGAGCTGTTTTTT.

The rearrangement uses TRBV4-1 and TRBJ2-3; 13 bases match TRBD2. Germline lookup yields CDR1 MGHRA and CDR2 YSYEKL. V lost 5 bases and J lost 2; bases outside the gene matches: 4. CDR3 size: 16 residues. The CDR3 loop reads CASSTSGRGLTDTQYF. In DNA, the CDR3 is TGCGCCAGCAGCACTAGCGGGAGGGGCCTCACAGATACGCAGTATTTT.

The chain links TRBV9 to TRBJ2-1, with D perhaps matching TRBD2 (7 bases). The CDR3 is 16 residues long. V lost 4 bases and J lost 8, with 22 bases in between. Germline CDR1 and CDR2: SGDLS and YYNGEE. The CDR3, as DNA: TGTGCCAGCAGCACCCCGCTGGCGGGGGCCCCGGATGAGCAGTTCTTC. The encoded protein is CASSTPLAGAPDEQFF.

The genes are TRBV12-3 or TRBV12-4 and TRBJ2-5; no clear D gene. Trimming stripped 5 bases from V and 2 bases from J, with 3 bases between. CDR3 length: 11 amino acids. The DNA for the CDR3 is TGTGCCAGCAGTCAGCAAGAGACCCAGTACTTC. Its protein is CASSQQETQYF.

This clone has more than one count but fewer than ten. The V and J genes are TRBV3-1 (or the pseudogene TRBV3-2) and TRBJ2-1; 12 nucleotides line up with TRBD2. V lost 6 bases to trimming and J lost 4 bases; unmatched junction nucleotides: 4. Germline-derived CDR1 and CDR2 are LGHDT and YNNKEL (reference sequence). CDR3 size: 15 residues. The CDR3 here is CASRLTSGRYNEQFF. In DNA, the CDR3 is TGTGCCAGCAGGTTGACTAGCGGGAGATACAATGAGCAGTTCTTC.

The chain couples TRBV2 to TRBJ2-1; 9 positions match TRBD1. Germline trimming cut 8 bases from V and 10 bases from J; bases unmatched to any gene: 12. CDR3 size: 14 residues. Germline loops: CDR1 SNHLY, CDR2 FYNNEI. The CDR3 DNA reads TGTGCCAGCTACTCCGGGACAGGGCTTTTCGAGCAGTTCTTC. Protein product: CASYSGTGLFEQFF.

This clone was picked up a small number of times. The rearrangement uses TRBV14 and TRBJ1-2; a weak D match, TRBD1 (6 bases). Trimming pared 6 bases from V and 5 bases from J, leaving 19 bases between. The CDR3 has 15 amino acids. The germline V gene encodes CDR1 SGHDN and CDR2 FVKESK. CDR3 nucleotide sequence: TGTGCCAGCAGATTGACGGGGGGCGCCGGGTATGGCTACACCTTC. Translating gives CASRLTGGAGYGYTF.

This clone appeared once. This sequence joins TRBV28 and TRBJ2-7; TRBD1 or TRBD2 may be the D gene (6 bases each). CDR3 length equals 13 residues. Trimming left V 6 bases short and J 3 bases short, with 12 bases between. Germline CDR1 MDHEN, CDR2 SYDVKM. The DNA for the CDR3 is TGTGCCAGCAGAGGGGGGCCCGACTACGAGCAGTACTTC. It encodes CASRGGPDYEQYF. Drawing the rest from reference TRBV28 and TRBJ2-7, the complete variable domain is DVKVTQSSRYLVKRTGEKVFLECVQDMDHENMFWYRQDPGLGLRLIYFSYDVKMKEKGDIPEGYSVSREKKERFSLILESASTNQTSMYLCASRGGPDYEQYFGPGTRLTVT.

This clone came up once. This sequence joins TRBV29-1 and TRBJ1-2, with D hard to call. Trimming pared 1 base from V and 6 bases from J, leaving 15 bases between. This CDR3 has 14 amino acids. Germline V lookup: CDR1 SQVTM, CDR2 ANQGSEA. The CDR3 DNA is TGCAGCGTTGAAGTTAACGACATTTTGAATGGCTACACCTTC. Translating gives CSVEVNDILNGYTF.

The chain employs TRBV5-5 and TRBJ2-1; the D gene is possibly TRBD1 (5 bases). Germline CDR1 is SGHKS and CDR2 is YYEKEE (reference sequence). The CDR3 totals 14 residues. The CDR3 spells CGWGETIADNEQFF. As DNA, the CDR3 is TGTGGGTGGGGCGAGACAATAGCCGACAATGAGCAGTTCTTC.

This chain uses TRBV2 with TRBJ2-1; D is possibly TRBD1 (6 bases). CDR3 length: 14 residues. Germline CDR1 SNHLY, CDR2 FYNNEI. V gave up 8 bases and J gave up 6 bases, with 17 bases separating them. DNA of the CDR3: TGTGCCAGCGGAAGAGAGGGGGAACTCAATGAGCAGTTCTTC. Amino acids: CASGREGELNEQFF.

This chain links TRBV29-1 with TRBJ1-2; 7 nucleotides agree with TRBD1. J gave up 2 bases and V 6 bases, and 9 bases lay outside the gene matches. This CDR3 comprises 14 residues. CDR1 and CDR2 from the germline V gene are SQVTM and ANQGSEA. The CDR3 loop reads CSVGTGVGNYGYTF. The CDR3 DNA sequence: TGCAGCGTGGGCACAGGGGTGGGGAACTATGGCTACACCTTC.

The table lists this clone with a few counts. The rearrangement links TRBV7-8 to TRBJ2-3; 9 nucleotides agree with TRBD1. There are 15 residues in the CDR3. CDR1 is SGHVS and CDR2 is FQNEAQ in the germline V gene. J lost 5 bases, V lost 1 base, and 4 bases had no gene match. The DNA of the CDR3 is TGTGCCAGCAGCTTAGGAGGGACAGGGAGAGATACGCAGTATTTT. As protein: CASSLGGTGRDTQYF.

The chain employs TRBV20-1 and TRBJ2-7; D unclear. The CDR3 spans 11 residues. The V and J ends lost 1 base and 9 bases respectively, with 10 bases between them. Germline CDR1 DFQATT, CDR2 SNEGSKA (reference sequence). CDR3 loop: CSARAGDGQYF. CDR3 nucleotides: TGCAGTGCTAGAGCCGGTGACGGGCAGTACTTC.

This chain connects TRBV4-1 to TRBJ1-2; no clear D. The CDR3 has 14 residues. Germline V CDR1 and CDR2: MGHRA, YSYEKL. V gave up 0 bases and J gave up 5 bases, with 10 bases separating them. CDR3 loop: CASSQEEITYGYTF. The DNA for the CDR3 is TGCGCCAGCAGCCAAGAGGAGATAACTTATGGCTACACCTTC.

The chain has TRBV5-5 and TRBJ2-7; 7 bases align to TRBD2. The CDR3 runs to 14 residues. The germline V gene encodes CDR1 SGHKS and CDR2 YYEKEE (reference sequence). J lost 0 bases, V lost 3 bases, and 3 bases had no gene match. Written as DNA, the CDR3 is TGTGCCAGCAGCTCGCTAGCGGACTCCTACGAGCAGTACTTC. Translating it yields CASSSLADSYEQYF.

The rearrangement uses TRBV27 and TRBJ1-2, with a possible D match to TRBD1 (5 bases). The CDR3 extends over 16 amino acids. Trimming stripped 0 bases from V and 7 bases from J, with 18 bases between. The V gene's germline CDR1 is MNHEY and CDR2 SMNVEV (reference sequence). Here the CDR3 reads CASSLSSEPGQGGYTF. CDR3 bases: TGTGCCAGCAGTTTATCTAGCGAACCAGGGCAAGGTGGCTACACCTTC.

This chain uses TRBV7-2 with TRBJ2-3; possibly TRBD1 for D (5 bases). This CDR3 is 15 amino acids long. CDR1 and CDR2 (germline): SGHTA, FQGNSA. Between the trimmed V and J ends, which lost 1 base and 2 bases, there was a span of 10 bases. CDR3 residues: CASSLGGLSTDTQYF. CDR3 nucleotides: TGTGCCAGCAGCTTAGGGGGCTTGTCCACAGATACGCAGTATTTT.

The CDR3 here is CASSPPTTDTQYF. In DNA form, the CDR3 reads TGTGCCAGCTCACCGCCCACCACAGATACGCAGTATTTT. V gene TRBV18 combines with J gene TRBJ2-3; D not certain. The CDR3 has 13 residues. From germline, CDR1 is KGHSH and CDR2 LQKENI. Trimming left V 3 bases short and J 2 bases short, with 6 bases between.

The chain combines TRBV2 with TRBJ1-2; D gene uncertain. Germline-derived CDR1 and CDR2 are SNHLY and FYNNEI. Trimming stripped 6 bases from V and 8 bases from J, with 16 bases between. CDR3 length: 13 amino acids. The CDR3: CASSASAGRGYTF. Here the CDR3 DNA reads TGTGCCAGCAGCGCAAGTGCGGGTCGGGGCTACACCTTC. Supplemented by reference TRBV2 and TRBJ1-2, the full variable domain reads EPEVTQTPSHQVTQMGQEVILRCVPISNHLYFYWYRQILGQKVEFLVSFYNNEISEKSEIFDDQFSVERPDGSNFTLKIRSTKLEDSAMYFCASSASAGRGYTFGSGTRLTVV.

This sequence joins TRBV5-5 and TRBJ2-7; perhaps TRBD1 as D (5 bases). Trimming stripped 4 bases from V and 4 bases from J, with 21 bases between. The CDR3 is 16 amino acids. Per germline, CDR1 SGHKS and CDR2 YYEKEE (reference sequence). The CDR3 reads CASSVNPTGTSYEQYF. The CDR3 DNA reads as TGTGCCAGCAGCGTAAACCCCACAGGTACCAGTTACGAGCAGTACTTC.

The rearrangement joins TRBV7-9 to TRBJ2-1; D not certain. Per the germline V gene, CDR1 is SEHNR and CDR2 is FQNEAQ (reference sequence). The CDR3 spans 15 residues. V lost 2 bases and J lost 0, with 8 bases in between. For the CDR3, the DNA is TGTGCCAGCAGCTTAAAAATGAGCTCCTACAATGAGCAGTTCTTC. Translated: CASSLKMSSYNEQFF.

The V gene is TRBV12-3 or TRBV12-4, the J gene TRBJ1-3; no firm D call. This CDR3 is built from 12 residues. The V and J ends lost 3 bases and 4 bases respectively, with 4 bases between them. CDR3 region: CASSFQGNTIYF. The CDR3 DNA reads as TGTGCCAGCAGTTTTCAAGGAAACACCATATATTTT.